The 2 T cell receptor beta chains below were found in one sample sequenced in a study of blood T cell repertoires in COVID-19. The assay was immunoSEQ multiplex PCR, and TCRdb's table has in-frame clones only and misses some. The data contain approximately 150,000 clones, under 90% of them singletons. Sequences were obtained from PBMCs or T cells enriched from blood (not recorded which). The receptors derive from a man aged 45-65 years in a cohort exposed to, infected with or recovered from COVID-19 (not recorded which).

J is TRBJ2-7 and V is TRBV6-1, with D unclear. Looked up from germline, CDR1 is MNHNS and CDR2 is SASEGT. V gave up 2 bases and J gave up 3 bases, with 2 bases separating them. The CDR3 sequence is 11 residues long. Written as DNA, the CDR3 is TGTGCCAGCAGTGAATACTACGAGCAGTACTTC. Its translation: CASSEYYEQYF.

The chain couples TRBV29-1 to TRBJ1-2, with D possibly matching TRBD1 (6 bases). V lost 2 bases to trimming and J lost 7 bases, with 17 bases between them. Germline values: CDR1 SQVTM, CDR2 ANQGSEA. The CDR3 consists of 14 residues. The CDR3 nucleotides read TGCAGCGTTGAAAGTACCGGGGGGGCTGGTGGCTACACCTTC. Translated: CSVESTGGAGGYTF.